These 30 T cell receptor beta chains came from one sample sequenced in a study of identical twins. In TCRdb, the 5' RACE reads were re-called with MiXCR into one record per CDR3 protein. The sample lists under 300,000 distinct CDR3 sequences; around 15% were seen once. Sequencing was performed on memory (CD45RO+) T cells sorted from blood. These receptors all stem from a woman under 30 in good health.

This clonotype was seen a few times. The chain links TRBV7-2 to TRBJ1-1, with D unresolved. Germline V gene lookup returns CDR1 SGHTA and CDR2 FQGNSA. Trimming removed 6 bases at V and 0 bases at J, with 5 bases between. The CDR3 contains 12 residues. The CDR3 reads CASRYMNTEAFF. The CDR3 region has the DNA TGTGCCAGCAGGTACATGAACACTGAAGCTTTCTTT.

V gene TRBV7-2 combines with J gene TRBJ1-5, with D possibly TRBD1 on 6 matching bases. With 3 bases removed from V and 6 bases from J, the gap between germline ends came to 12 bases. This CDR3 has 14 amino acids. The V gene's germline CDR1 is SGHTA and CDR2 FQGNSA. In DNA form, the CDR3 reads TGTGCCAGCAGCTTGTGGGAGGGGGGTCAGCCCCAGCATTTT. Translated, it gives CASSLWEGGQPQHF.

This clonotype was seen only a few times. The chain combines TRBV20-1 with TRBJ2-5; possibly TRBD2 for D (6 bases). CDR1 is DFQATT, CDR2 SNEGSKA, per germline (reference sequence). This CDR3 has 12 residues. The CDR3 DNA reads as TGCGCGGGAAGGGCATATCAAGAGACCCAGTACTTC. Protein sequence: CAGRAYQETQYF.

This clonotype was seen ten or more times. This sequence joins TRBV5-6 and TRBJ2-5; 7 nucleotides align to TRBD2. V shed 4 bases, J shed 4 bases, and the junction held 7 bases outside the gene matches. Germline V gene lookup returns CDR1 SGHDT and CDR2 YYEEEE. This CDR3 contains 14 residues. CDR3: CASSPPGRGETQYF. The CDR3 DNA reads TGTGCCAGCAGCCCCCCTGGGAGGGGAGAGACCCAGTACTTC. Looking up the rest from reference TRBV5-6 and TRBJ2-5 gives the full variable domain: DAGVTQSPTHLIKTRGQQVTLRCSPKSGHDTVSWYQQALGQGPQFIFQYYEEEERQRGNFPDRFSGHQFPNYSSELNVNALLLGDSALYLCASSPPGRGETQYFGPGTRLLVL.

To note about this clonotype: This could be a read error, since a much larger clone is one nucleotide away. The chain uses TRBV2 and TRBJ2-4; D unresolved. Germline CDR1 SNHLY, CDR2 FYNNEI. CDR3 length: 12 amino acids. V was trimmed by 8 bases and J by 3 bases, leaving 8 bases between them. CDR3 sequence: CASGRIKNIQYF. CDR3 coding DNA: TGTGCCAGCGGCAGGATCAAAAACATTCAGTACTTC.

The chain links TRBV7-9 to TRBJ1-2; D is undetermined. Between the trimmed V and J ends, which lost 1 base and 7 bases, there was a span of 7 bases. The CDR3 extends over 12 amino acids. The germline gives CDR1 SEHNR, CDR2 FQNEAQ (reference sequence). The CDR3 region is CASSLEVGGYTF. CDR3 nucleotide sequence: TGTGCCAGCAGCTTAGAAGTTGGTGGCTACACCTTC. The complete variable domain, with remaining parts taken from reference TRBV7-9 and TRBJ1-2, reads DTGVSQNPRHKITKRGQNVTFRCDPISEHNRLYWYRQTLGQGPEFLTYFQNEAQLEKSRLLSDRFSAERPKGSFSTLEIQRTEQGDSAMYLCASSLEVGGYTFGSGTRLTVV.

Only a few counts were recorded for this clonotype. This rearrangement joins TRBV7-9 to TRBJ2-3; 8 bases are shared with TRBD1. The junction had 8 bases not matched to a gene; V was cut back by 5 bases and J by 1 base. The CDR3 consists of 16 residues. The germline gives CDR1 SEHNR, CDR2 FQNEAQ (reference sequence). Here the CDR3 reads CASSRLMTGGTDTQYF. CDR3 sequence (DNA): TGTGCCAGCAGCCGACTTATGACAGGGGGCACAGATACGCAGTATTTT.

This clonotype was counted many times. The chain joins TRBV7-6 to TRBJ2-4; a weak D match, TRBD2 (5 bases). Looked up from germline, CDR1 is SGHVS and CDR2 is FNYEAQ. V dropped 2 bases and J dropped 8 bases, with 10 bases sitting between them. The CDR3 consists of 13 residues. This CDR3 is CASSLRPEDIQYF. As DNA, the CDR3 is TGTGCCAGCAGCTTACGGCCGGAGGACATTCAGTACTTC.

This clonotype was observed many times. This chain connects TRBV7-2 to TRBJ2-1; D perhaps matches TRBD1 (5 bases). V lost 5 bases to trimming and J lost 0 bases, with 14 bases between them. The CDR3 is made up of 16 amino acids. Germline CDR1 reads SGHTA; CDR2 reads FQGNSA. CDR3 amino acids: CASSQGVRPSYNEQFF. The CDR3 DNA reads TGTGCCAGCAGCCAGGGCGTGAGACCCTCCTACAATGAGCAGTTCTTC.

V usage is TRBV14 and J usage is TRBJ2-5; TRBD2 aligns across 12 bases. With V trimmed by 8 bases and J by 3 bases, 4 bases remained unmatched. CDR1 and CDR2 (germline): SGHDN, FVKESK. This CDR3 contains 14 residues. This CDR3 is CASGLAGIKETQYF. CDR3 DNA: TGTGCCAGCGGACTAGCGGGGATAAAAGAGACCCAGTACTTC.

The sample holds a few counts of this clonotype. In nucleotides, the CDR3 is TGTGCCAGCAGCAGATTACCTGATCGCTCTGGGGCCAACGTCCTGACTTTC. It codes for CASSRLPDRSGANVLTF. The chain links TRBV14 to TRBJ2-6; D ambiguous. Germline values: CDR1 SGHDN, CDR2 FVKESK. V was trimmed by 5 bases and J by 0 bases, leaving 14 bases between them. The CDR3 extends over 17 amino acids.

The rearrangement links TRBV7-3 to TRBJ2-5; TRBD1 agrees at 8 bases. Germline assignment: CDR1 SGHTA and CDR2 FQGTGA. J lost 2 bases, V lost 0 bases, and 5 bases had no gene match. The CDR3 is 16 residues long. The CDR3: CASSLTGTGEQETQYF. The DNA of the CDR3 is TGTGCCAGCAGCTTAACTGGGACAGGCGAACAAGAGACCCAGTACTTC.

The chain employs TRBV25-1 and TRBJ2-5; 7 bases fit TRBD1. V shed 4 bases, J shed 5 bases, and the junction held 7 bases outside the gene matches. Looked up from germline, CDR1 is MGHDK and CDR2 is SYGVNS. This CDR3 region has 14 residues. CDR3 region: CASSGQGARETQYF. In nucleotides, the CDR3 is TGTGCCAGCAGTGGACAGGGCGCACGCGAGACCCAGTACTTC.

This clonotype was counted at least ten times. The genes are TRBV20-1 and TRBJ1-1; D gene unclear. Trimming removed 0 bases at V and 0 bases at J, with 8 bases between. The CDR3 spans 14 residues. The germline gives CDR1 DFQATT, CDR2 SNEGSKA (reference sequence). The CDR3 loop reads CSARDLTMNTEAFF. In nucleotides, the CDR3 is TGCAGTGCTAGAGATTTAACCATGAACACTGAAGCTTTCTTT.

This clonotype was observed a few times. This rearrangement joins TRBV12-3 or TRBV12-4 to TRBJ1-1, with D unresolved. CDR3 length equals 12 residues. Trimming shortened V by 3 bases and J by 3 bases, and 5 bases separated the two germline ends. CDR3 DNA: TGTGCCAGCAGTTTCGTTGACACTGAAGCTTTCTTT. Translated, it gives CASSFVDTEAFF.

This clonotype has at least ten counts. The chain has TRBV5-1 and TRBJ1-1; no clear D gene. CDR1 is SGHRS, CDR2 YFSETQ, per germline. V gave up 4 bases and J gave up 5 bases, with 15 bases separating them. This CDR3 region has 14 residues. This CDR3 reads CASSEGSGRTEAFF. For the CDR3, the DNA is TGCGCCAGCAGCGAAGGGAGTGGTAGGACTGAAGCTTTCTTT.

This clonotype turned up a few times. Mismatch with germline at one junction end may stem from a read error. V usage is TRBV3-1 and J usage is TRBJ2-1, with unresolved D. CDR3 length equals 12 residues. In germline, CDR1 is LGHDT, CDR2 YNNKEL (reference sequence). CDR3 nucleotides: TGTGCCAGCAGCCAAGATGTGGGCCTATTTCTCTTC. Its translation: CASSQDVGLFLF.

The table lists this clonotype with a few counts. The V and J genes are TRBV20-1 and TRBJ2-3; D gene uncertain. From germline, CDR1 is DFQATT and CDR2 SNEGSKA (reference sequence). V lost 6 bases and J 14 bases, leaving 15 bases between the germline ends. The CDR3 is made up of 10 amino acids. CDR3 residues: CSATLGISYF. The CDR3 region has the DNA TGCAGTGCCACCCTTGGGATATCGTATTTT.

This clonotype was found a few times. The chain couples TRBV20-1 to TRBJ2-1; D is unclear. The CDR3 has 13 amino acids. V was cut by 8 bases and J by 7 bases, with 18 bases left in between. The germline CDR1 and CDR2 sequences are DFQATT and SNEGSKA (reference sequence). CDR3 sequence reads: CSSLAPVGNEQFF. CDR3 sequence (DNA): TGCAGTTCCCTTGCTCCGGTCGGGAATGAGCAGTTCTTC.

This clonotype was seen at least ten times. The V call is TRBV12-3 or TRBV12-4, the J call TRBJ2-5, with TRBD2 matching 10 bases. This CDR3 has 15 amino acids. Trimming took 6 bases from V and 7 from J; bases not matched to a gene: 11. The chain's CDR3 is CASRSNSGGPGTQYF. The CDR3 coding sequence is TGTGCCAGCAGGAGCAATAGCGGGGGGCCCGGGACCCAGTACTTC.

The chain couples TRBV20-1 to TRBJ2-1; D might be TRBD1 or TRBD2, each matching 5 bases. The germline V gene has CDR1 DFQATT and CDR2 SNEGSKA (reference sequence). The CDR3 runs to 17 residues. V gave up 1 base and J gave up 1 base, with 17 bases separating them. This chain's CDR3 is CSARGGARARSYNEQFF. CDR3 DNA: TGCAGTGCTAGAGGAGGGGCGCGGGCCCGTTCCTACAATGAGCAGTTCTTC.

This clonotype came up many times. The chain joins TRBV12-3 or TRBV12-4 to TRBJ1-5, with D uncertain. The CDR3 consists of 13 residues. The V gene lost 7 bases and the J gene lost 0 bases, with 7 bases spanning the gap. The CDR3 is CASTPGSNQPQHF. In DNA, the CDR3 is TGTGCCAGCACCCCGGGTAGCAATCAGCCCCAGCATTTT.

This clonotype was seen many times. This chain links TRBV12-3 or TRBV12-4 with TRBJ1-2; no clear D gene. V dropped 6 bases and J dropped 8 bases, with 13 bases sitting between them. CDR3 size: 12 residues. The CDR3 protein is CASSSLRYGYTF. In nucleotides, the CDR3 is TGTGCCAGCAGCTCCCTTCGGTACGGCTACACCTTC.

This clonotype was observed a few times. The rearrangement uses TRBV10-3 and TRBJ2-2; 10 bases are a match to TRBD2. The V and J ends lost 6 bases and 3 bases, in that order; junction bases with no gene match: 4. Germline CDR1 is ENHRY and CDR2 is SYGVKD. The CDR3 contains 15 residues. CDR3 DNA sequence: TGTGCCATCAGCCTAGCGGGAGCGGACACCGGGGAGCTGTTTTTT. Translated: CAISLAGADTGELFF.

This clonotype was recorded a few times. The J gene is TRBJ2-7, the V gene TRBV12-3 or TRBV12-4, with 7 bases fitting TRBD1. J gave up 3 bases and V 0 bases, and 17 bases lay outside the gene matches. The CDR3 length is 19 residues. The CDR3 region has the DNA TGTGCCAGCAGTTTAGCCCCCACTCCTCGGACAGGCAGAGTCTACGAGCAGTACTTC. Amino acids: CASSLAPTPRTGRVYEQYF.

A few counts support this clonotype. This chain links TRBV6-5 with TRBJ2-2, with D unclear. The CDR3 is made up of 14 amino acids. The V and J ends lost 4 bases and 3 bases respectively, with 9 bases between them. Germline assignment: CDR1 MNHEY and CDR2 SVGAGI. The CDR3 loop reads CASSWSQDTGELFF. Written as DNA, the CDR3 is TGTGCCAGCAGTTGGTCCCAGGACACCGGGGAGCTGTTTTTT.

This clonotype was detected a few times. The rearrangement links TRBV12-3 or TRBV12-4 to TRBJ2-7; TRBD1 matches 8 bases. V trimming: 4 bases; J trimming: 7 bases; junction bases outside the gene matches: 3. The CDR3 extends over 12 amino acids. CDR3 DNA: TGTGCCAGCAGTTCCAGGGGGCGAGAGCAGTACTTC. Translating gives CASSSRGREQYF.

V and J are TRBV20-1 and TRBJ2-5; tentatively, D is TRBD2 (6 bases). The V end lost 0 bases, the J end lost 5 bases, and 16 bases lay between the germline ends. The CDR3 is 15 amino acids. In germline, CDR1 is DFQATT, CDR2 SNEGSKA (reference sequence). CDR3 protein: CSARDWRLGGETQYF. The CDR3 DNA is TGCAGTGCTAGAGATTGGCGCTTAGGAGGGGAGACCCAGTACTTC.

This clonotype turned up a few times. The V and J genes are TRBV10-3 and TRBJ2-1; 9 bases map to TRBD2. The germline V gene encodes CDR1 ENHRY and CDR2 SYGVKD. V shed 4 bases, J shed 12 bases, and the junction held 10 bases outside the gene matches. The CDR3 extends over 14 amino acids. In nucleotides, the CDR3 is TGTGCCATCAGTGGGCCAGCGGGGGGCGAGGGGCAGTTCTTC. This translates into CAISGPAGGEGQFF.

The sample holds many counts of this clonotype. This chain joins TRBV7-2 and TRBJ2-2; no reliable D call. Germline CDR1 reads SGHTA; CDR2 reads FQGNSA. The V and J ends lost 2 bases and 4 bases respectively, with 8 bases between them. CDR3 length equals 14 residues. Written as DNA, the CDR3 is TGTGCCAGCAGCTTAAGATGGGGCACCGGGGAGCTGTTTTTT. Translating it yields CASSLRWGTGELFF.